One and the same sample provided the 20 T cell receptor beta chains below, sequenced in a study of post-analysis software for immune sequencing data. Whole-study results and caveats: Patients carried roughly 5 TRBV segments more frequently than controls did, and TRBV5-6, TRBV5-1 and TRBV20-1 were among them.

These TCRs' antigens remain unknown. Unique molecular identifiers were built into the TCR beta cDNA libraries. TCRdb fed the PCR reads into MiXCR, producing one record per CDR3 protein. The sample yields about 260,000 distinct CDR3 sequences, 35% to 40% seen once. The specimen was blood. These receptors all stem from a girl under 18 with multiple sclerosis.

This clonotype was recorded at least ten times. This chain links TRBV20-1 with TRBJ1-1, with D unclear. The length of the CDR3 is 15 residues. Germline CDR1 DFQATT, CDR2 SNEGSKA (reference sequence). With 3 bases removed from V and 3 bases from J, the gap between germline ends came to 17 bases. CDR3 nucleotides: TGCAGTGCTAGTCTTTTAGGGATAGCGGACACTGAAGCTTTCTTT. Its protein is CSASLLGIADTEAFF.

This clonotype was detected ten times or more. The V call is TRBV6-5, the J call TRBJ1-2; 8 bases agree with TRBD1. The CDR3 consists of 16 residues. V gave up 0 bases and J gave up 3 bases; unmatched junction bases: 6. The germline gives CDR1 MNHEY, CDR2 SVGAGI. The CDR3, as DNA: TGTGCCAGCAGTTACTCTTTGCCGGGACAGGACTATGGCTACACCTTC. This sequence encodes CASSYSLPGQDYGYTF.

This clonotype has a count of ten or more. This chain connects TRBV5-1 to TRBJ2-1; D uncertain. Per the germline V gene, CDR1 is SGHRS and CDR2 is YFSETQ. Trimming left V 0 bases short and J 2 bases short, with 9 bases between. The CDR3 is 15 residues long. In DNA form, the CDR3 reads TGCGCCAGCAGCTTGGGTCCAGGAACCTACAATGAGCAGTTCTTC. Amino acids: CASSLGPGTYNEQFF.

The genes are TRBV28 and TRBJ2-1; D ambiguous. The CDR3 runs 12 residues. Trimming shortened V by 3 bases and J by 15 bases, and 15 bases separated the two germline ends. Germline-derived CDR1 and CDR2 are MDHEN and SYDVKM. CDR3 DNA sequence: TGTGCCAGCAGTTTCTCTAGGGTCCCCGCGTTCTTC. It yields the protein CASSFSRVPAFF. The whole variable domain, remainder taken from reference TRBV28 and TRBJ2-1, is DVKVTQSSRYLVKRTGEKVFLECVQDMDHENMFWYRQDPGLGLRLIYFSYDVKMKEKGDIPEGYSVSREKKERFSLILESASTNQTSMYLCASSFSRVPAFFGPGTRLTVL.

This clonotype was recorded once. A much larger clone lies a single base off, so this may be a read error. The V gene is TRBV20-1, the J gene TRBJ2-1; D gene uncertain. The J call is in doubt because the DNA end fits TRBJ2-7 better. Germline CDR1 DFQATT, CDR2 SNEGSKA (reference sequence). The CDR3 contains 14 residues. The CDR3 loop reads CSASPADSYNEQYF. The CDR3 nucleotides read TGCAGTGCTAGTCCAGCCGATTCCTACAATGAGCAGTACTTC.

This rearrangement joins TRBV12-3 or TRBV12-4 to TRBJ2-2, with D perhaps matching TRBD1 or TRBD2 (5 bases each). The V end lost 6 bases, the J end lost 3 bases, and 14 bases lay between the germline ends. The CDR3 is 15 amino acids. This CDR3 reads CASRKTRGDTGELFF. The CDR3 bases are TGTGCCAGCAGGAAGACGAGGGGAGACACCGGGGAGCTGTTTTTT.

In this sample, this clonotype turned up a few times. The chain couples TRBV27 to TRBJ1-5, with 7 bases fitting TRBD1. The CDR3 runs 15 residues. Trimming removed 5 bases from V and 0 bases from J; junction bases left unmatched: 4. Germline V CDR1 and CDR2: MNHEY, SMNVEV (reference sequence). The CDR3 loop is CASSRQGYSNQPQHF. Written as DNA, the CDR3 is TGTGCCAGCAGTCGACAGGGTTATAGCAATCAGCCCCAGCATTTT.

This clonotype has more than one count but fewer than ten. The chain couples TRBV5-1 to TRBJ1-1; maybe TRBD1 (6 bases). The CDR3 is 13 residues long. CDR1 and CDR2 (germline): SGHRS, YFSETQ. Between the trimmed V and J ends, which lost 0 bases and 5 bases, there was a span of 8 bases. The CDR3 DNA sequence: TGCGCCAGCAGCTTGGCAGGGGTAACTGAAGCTTTCTTT. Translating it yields CASSLAGVTEAFF.

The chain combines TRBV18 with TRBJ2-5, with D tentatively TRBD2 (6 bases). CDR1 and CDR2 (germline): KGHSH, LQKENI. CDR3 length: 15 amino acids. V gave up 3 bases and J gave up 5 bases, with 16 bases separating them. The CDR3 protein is CASSPPESGGETQYF. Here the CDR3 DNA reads TGTGCCAGCTCACCGCCGGAATCCGGAGGGGAGACCCAGTACTTC.

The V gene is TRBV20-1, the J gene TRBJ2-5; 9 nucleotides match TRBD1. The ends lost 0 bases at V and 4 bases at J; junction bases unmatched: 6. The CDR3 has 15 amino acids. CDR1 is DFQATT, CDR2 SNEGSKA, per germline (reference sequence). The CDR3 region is CSAREPGQGRETQYF. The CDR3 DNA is TGCAGTGCTAGAGAACCGGGACAGGGAAGAGAGACCCAGTACTTC.

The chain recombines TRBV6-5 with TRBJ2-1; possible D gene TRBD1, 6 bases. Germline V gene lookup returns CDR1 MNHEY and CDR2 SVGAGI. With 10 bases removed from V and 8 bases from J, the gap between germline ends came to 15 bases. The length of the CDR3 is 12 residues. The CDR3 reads CATAQGADEQFF. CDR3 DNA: TGTGCCACAGCACAGGGAGCGGATGAGCAGTTCTTC.

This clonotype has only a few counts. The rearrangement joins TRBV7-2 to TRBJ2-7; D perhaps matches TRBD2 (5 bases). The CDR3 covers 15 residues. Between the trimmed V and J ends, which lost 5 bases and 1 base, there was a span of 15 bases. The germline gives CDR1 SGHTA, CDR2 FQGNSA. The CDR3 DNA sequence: TGTGCCAGCAGCAGCGGAAGCAAGCGATCCTACGAGCAGTACTTC. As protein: CASSSGSKRSYEQYF.

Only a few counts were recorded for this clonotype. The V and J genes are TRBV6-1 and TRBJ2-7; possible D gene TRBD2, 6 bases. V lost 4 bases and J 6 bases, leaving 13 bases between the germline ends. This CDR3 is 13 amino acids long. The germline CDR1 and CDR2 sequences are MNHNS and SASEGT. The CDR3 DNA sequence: TGTGCCAGCAGTGGGGGACGGGAGCGCGAGCAGTACTTC. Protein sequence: CASSGGREREQYF.

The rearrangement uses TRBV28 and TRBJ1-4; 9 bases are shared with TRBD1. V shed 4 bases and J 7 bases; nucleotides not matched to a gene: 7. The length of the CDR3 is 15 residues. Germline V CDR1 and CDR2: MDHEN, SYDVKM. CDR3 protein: CASSSLTGGGEKLFF. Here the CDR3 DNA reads TGTGCCAGCAGTTCATTGACAGGGGGGGGTGAAAAACTGTTTTTT.

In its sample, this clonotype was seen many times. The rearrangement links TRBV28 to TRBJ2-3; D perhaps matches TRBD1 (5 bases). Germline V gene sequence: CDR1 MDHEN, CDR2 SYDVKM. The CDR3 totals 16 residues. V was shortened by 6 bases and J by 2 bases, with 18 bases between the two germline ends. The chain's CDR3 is CASSLAGAGITDTQYF. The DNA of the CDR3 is TGTGCCAGCAGCCTGGCTGGGGCTGGGATCACAGATACGCAGTATTTT. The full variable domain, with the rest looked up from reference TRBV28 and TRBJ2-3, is DVKVTQSSRYLVKRTGEKVFLECVQDMDHENMFWYRQDPGLGLRLIYFSYDVKMKEKGDIPEGYSVSREKKERFSLILESASTNQTSMYLCASSLAGAGITDTQYFGPGTRLTVL.

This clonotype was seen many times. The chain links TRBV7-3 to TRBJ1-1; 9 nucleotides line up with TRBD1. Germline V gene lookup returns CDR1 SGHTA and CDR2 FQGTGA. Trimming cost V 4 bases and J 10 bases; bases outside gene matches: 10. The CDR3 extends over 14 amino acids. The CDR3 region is CASSSRPGQGLAFF. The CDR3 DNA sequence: TGTGCCAGCAGCTCCCGGCCAGGACAGGGGTTAGCTTTCTTT.

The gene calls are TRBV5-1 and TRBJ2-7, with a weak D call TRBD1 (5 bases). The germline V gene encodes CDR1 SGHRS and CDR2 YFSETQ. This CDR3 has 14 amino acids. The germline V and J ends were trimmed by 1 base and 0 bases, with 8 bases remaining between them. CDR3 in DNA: TGCGCCAGCAGCTTGTACAGGAGCTCCTACGAGCAGTACTTC. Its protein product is CASSLYRSSYEQYF.

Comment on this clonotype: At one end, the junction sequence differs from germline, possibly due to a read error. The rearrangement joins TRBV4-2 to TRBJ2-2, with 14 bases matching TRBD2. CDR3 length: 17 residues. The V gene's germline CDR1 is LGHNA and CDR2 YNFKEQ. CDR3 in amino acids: CTSSQTSGGANTGELFF. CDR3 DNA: TGTACCAGCAGCCAGACTAGCGGGGGGGCGAACACCGGGGAGCTGTTTTTT.

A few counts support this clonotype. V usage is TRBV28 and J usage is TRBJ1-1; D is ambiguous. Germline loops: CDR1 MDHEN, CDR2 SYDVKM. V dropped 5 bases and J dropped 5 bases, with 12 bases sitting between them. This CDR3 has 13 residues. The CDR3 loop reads CASSPALQTEAFF. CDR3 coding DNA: TGTGCCAGCAGTCCCGCACTCCAGACTGAAGCTTTCTTT.

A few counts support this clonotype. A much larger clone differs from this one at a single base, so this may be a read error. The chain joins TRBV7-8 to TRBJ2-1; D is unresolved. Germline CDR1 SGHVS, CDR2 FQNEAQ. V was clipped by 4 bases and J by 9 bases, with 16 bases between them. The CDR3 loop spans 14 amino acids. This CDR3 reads CASSSVDECGEQFF. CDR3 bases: TGTGCCAGCAGCTCCGTCGATGAGTGCGGTGAGCAGTTCTTC.